The 20 T cell receptor beta chains in this list originate from one sample, sequenced in a study of shared clonotypes between healthy human individuals. Here immunoSEQ multiplex PCR was the method, and the copy in TCRdb shows in-frame clones only, minus some. The sample consists of 2 million to 2.5 million clones, 80% to 95% of them appearing once. Sequencing was performed on naive CD4+ T cells from PBMCs. Subset noted: CD45RA+ positively selected. The receptors derive from a man aged 18 to 29 in good health. Some clones in this sample may be carry-over from other donors' samples.

The chain couples TRBV25-1 to TRBJ1-4, with a weak D call TRBD1 (5 bases). The length of the CDR3 is 14 residues. V lost 3 bases and J 11 bases, leaving 16 bases between the germline ends. Germline-derived CDR1 and CDR2 are MGHDK and SYGVNS. The CDR3 is CASSDRTTATKLFF. For the CDR3, the DNA is TGTGCCAGCAGTGATAGAACGACAGCTACTAAACTGTTTTTT.

V gene TRBV6-6 combines with J gene TRBJ2-3; TRBD2 matches at 8 bases. The CDR3 runs 13 residues. CDR1 and CDR2 from the germline V gene are MNHNY and SVGAGI (reference sequence). V was clipped by 9 bases and J by 5 bases; unmatched bases: 7. The DNA for the CDR3 is TGTGCCAGTACCCCGGGAGGGCGAGATACGCAGTATTTT. Its protein is CASTPGGRDTQYF.

The chain carries TRBV5-1 and TRBJ2-7; maybe TRBD2 (6 bases). The CDR3 sequence is 15 residues long. Germline V gene lookup returns CDR1 SGHRS and CDR2 YFSETQ. V lost 0 bases and J lost 5, with 15 bases in between. This CDR3 is CASSLVPGASNEQYF. The CDR3 coding sequence is TGCGCCAGCAGCTTGGTTCCGGGAGCGTCAAACGAGCAGTACTTC.

The chain joins TRBV4-2 to TRBJ2-2; tentative D call: TRBD1 (6 bases). Germline V gives CDR1 LGHNA, CDR2 YNFKEQ. The CDR3 is 15 amino acids. Between the trimmed V and J ends, which lost 3 bases and 6 bases, there was a span of 14 bases. The CDR3 here is CASSHGGTGSGELFF. In nucleotides, the CDR3 is TGTGCCAGCAGCCATGGAGGCACAGGGTCCGGGGAGCTGTTTTTT.

The chain carries TRBV15 and TRBJ1-6; perhaps TRBD1 as D (5 bases). CDR1 and CDR2 from the germline V gene are LNHNV and YYDKDF (reference sequence). The CDR3 contains 13 residues. V lost 4 bases, J lost 5 bases, and 6 bases lay in between. For the CDR3, the DNA is TGTGCCACCAGCAAACAGGATAATTCACCCCTCCACTTT. This sequence encodes CATSKQDNSPLHF. The whole variable domain, remainder taken from reference TRBV15 and TRBJ1-6, is DAMVIQNPRYQVTQFGKPVTLSCSQTLNHNVMYWYQQKSSQAPKLLFHYYDKDFNNEADTPDNFQSRRPNTSFCFLDIRSPGLGDTAMYLCATSKQDNSPLHFGNGTRLTVT.

The J gene is TRBJ2-3, the V gene TRBV14; the match to TRBD2 covers 9 bases. After removal of 0 bases from V and 3 bases from J, the junction contained 7 bases not matched to a gene. CDR3 length: 17 residues. CDR1 is SGHDN and CDR2 is FVKESK in the germline V gene. The CDR3 spells CASSQDLAGRVTDTQYF. CDR3 sequence (DNA): TGTGCCAGCAGCCAAGATCTAGCGGGACGAGTGACAGATACGCAGTATTTT.

The chain recombines TRBV14 with TRBJ2-3; the D gene is possibly TRBD2 (6 bases). Germline V CDR1 and CDR2: SGHDN, FVKESK. V lost 4 bases to trimming and J lost 5 bases, with 19 bases between them. The CDR3 is made up of 16 amino acids. CDR3 sequence (DNA): TGTGCCAGCAGCCGGGAAGGGAGGTGGTTTAGAGATACGCAGTATTTT. This sequence encodes CASSREGRWFRDTQYF.

The chain couples TRBV18 to TRBJ2-1, with 8 nucleotides matching TRBD1. Germline lookup yields CDR1 KGHSH and CDR2 LQKENI. J was trimmed by 3 bases and V by 3 bases; bases with no gene match: 4. The CDR3 covers 15 residues. CDR3 DNA: TGTGCCAGCTCACCTGGACAGGGATTCTACAATGAGCAGTTCTTC. Residues: CASSPGQGFYNEQFF.

The chain has TRBV19 and TRBJ1-1; perhaps TRBD1 as D (5 bases). Trimming took 2 bases from V and 4 from J, leaving 14 bases between them. The CDR3 covers 15 residues. CDR1 LNHDA and CDR2 SQIVND come from the germline V gene (reference sequence). CDR3: CASSITGGVRTEAFF. As DNA, the CDR3 is TGTGCCAGTAGTATAACCGGGGGGGTGCGCACTGAAGCTTTCTTT. Filled out from reference TRBV19 and TRBJ1-1, the complete variable domain reads DGGITQSPKYLFRKEGQNVTLSCEQNLNHDAMYWYRQDPGQGLRLIYYSQIVNDFQKGDIAEGYSVSREKKESFPLTVTSAQKNPTAFYLCASSITGGVRTEAFFGQGTRLTVV.

This sequence joins TRBV28 and TRBJ1-3; tentative D call: TRBD1 (6 bases). There are 14 residues in the CDR3. Germline V CDR1 and CDR2: MDHEN, SYDVKM. V was pared by 6 bases and J by 0 bases, with 9 bases between. CDR3: CASRSQGSGNTIYF. The CDR3 DNA reads as TGTGCCAGCAGGTCACAGGGCTCTGGAAACACCATATATTTT.

V usage is TRBV27 and J usage is TRBJ2-7; D unclear. Germline V gene sequence: CDR1 MNHEY, CDR2 SMNVEV (reference sequence). The CDR3 contains 12 residues. V gave up 7 bases and J gave up 4 bases, with 11 bases separating them. The CDR3 DNA is TGTGCCAGCATTAACAGCGCTTACGAGCAGTACTTC. It is translated as CASINSAYEQYF.

This clone was seen a few times. The gene calls are TRBV5-1 and TRBJ1-1; TRBD1 is a possible D gene (5 bases). The CDR3 runs 16 residues. Per germline, CDR1 SGHRS and CDR2 YFSETQ. V was clipped by 0 bases and J by 1 base, with 13 bases between them. CDR3 protein: CASSLEGSGRNTEAFF. Written as DNA, the CDR3 is TGCGCCAGCAGCTTGGAGGGTTCAGGGAGGAACACTGAAGCTTTCTTT.

The chain is built from TRBV11-1 and TRBJ1-1; TRBD1 is a possible D gene (5 bases). Trimming removed 6 bases from V and 0 bases from J, with 14 bases in between. The CDR3 has 15 residues. In germline, CDR1 is SGHAT, CDR2 FQDESV (reference sequence). The CDR3 DNA reads as TGTGCCAGCAGTGACGCCCGGGGGGTGAACACTGAAGCTTTCTTT. This codes for CASSDARGVNTEAFF. Complete variable domain (other parts from reference TRBV11-1 and TRBJ1-1): EAEVAQSPRYKITEKSQAVAFWCDPISGHATLYWYRQILGQGPELLVQFQDESVVDDSQLPKDRFSAERLKGVDSTLKIQPAELGDSAMYLCASSDARGVNTEAFFGQGTRLTVV.

The chain combines TRBV18 with TRBJ2-7; D possibly corresponds to TRBD2 (6 bases). The CDR3 covers 14 residues. V was trimmed by 3 bases and J by 6 bases, leaving 15 bases between them. Germline loops: CDR1 KGHSH, CDR2 LQKENI. This chain's CDR3 is CASSPPAGFGEQYF. CDR3 in DNA: TGTGCCAGCTCACCTCCGGCGGGGTTCGGCGAGCAGTACTTC.

The chain joins TRBV27 to TRBJ2-3; 8 bases fit TRBD2. The CDR3 runs to 18 residues. J lost 3 bases, V lost 0 bases, and 11 bases had no gene match. Germline V gives CDR1 MNHEY, CDR2 SMNVEV (reference sequence). The CDR3 region is CASSLSPIGGGPTDTQYF. The CDR3 nucleotides are TGTGCCAGCAGTTTATCGCCCATCGGGGGGGGGCCGACAGATACGCAGTATTTT.

This sequence joins TRBV6-1 and TRBJ2-2, with TRBD2 matching over 9 bases. CDR3 length: 14 residues. Germline trimming cut 10 bases from V and 9 bases from J; bases unmatched to any gene: 12. Germline CDR1 reads MNHNS; CDR2 reads SASEGT. The CDR3 nucleotides are TGTGCCACCGAGGAGCGGGAGGTTAGAAGGGAGCTGTTTTTT. Encoded protein: CATEEREVRRELFF.

The gene calls are TRBV5-1 and TRBJ2-1; D may match TRBD1 or TRBD2 (5 bases each). The CDR3 has 13 residues. Per the germline V gene, CDR1 is SGHRS and CDR2 is YFSETQ. V was clipped by 7 bases and J by 5 bases, with 13 bases between them. The chain's CDR3 is CASGRDGNNEQFF. The CDR3 nucleotides read TGCGCCAGCGGCAGGGACGGGAACAATGAGCAGTTCTTC.

The V call is TRBV5-5, the J call TRBJ1-1; D is perhaps TRBD1 (5 bases). With 4 bases removed from V and 4 bases from J, the gap between germline ends came to 11 bases. Germline V gene lookup returns CDR1 SGHKS and CDR2 YYEKEE (reference sequence). The CDR3 loop spans 13 amino acids. CDR3 sequence reads: CASSPRGVTEAFF. As DNA, the CDR3 is TGTGCCAGCAGCCCTAGAGGGGTCACTGAAGCTTTCTTT. Complete variable domain (other parts from reference TRBV5-5 and TRBJ1-1): DAGVTQSPTHLIKTRGQQVTLRCSPISGHKSVSWYQQVLGQGPQFIFQYYEKEERGRGNFPDRFSARQFPNYSSELNVNALLLGDSALYLCASSPRGVTEAFFGQGTRLTVV.

V is TRBV28 and J is TRBJ2-7; TRBD1 matches 7 bases. Per the germline V gene, CDR1 is MDHEN and CDR2 is SYDVKM. Trimming removed 6 bases from V and 5 bases from J; junction bases left unmatched: 4. The CDR3 length is 12 residues. The CDR3 here is CASRTTGDEQYF. The CDR3 region has the DNA TGTGCCAGCAGGACAACAGGGGACGAGCAGTACTTC.

The V gene is TRBV25-1, the J gene TRBJ1-6, with D possibly being TRBD1 (6 bases). Germline CDR1 is MGHDK and CDR2 is SYGVNS. The V and J ends lost 8 bases and 7 bases respectively, with 15 bases between them. The CDR3 runs 14 residues. The CDR3 DNA reads TGTGCCAGCGGCGCAGACAGGACCAATTCACCCCTCCACTTT. Encoded protein: CASGADRTNSPLHF.